The 15 T cell receptor beta chains below come from one sample, sequenced in a study of blood T cell repertoires in COVID-19. Profiling relied on immunoSEQ multiplex PCR, and the TCRdb table lists in-frame clones only, not all of them. The repertoire holds around 300,000 clones, with 90% as singletons. Specimen: peripheral blood. The receptors were gathered from a woman in her thirties or forties with COVID-19, enrolled during active disease.

V usage is TRBV2 and J usage is TRBJ2-1; TRBD1 matches 7 bases. Germline trimming cut 5 bases from V and 2 bases from J; bases unmatched to any gene: 9. The V gene's germline CDR1 is SNHLY and CDR2 FYNNEI. The CDR3 length is 16 residues. The CDR3 sequence is CASSYQTGVPYNEQFF. DNA of the CDR3: TGTGCCAGCAGTTACCAAACAGGGGTCCCCTACAATGAGCAGTTCTTC.

This chain connects TRBV5-4 to TRBJ2-3; D is unresolved. This CDR3 spans 13 amino acids. Germline V gene data show CDR1 as SGHNT and CDR2 as YYREEE (reference sequence). The V and J ends lost 7 bases and 4 bases respectively, with 13 bases between them. The CDR3, as DNA: TGTGCCAGCTCCGCTCAGTTATCAGATACGCAGTATTTT. Amino acids: CASSAQLSDTQYF.

Here the CDR3 DNA reads TGTGCCACCAGTGTTCGCGCCGGGGAGCTGTTTTTT. Translating it yields CATSVRAGELFF. The V gene is TRBV24-1, the J gene TRBJ2-2; no reliable D call. This CDR3 has 12 amino acids. Trimming cost V 5 bases and J 6 bases, with 6 bases left between them. Germline lookup yields CDR1 KGHDR and CDR2 SFDVKD.

The chain couples TRBV4-1 to TRBJ1-3; 9 bases match TRBD1. Germline loops: CDR1 MGHRA, CDR2 YSYEKL. The CDR3 is 15 residues long. The junction had 0 bases not matched to a gene; V was cut back by 1 base and J by 2 bases. CDR3 in DNA: TGCGCCAGCAGCCAAGGGACAGGGGCTGGAAACACCATATATTTT. The encoded protein is CASSQGTGAGNTIYF.

The rearrangement links TRBV15 to TRBJ1-4; 10 bases fit TRBD1. With V trimmed by 5 bases and J by 8 bases, 8 bases remained unmatched. The CDR3 has 15 residues. Germline values: CDR1 LNHNV, CDR2 YYDKDF (reference sequence). CDR3 protein: CATSLRTGGDEKLFF. Written as DNA, the CDR3 is TGTGCCACCAGCTTGCGGACAGGGGGGGACGAAAAACTGTTTTTT. Using reference TRBV15 and TRBJ1-4 for the parts outside the CDR3, the full variable domain is DAMVIQNPRYQVTQFGKPVTLSCSQTLNHNVMYWYQQKSSQAPKLLFHYYDKDFNNEADTPDNFQSRRPNTSFCFLDIRSPGLGDTAMYLCATSLRTGGDEKLFFGSGTQLSVL.

The chain combines TRBV20-1 with TRBJ2-7; possibly TRBD2 for D (5 bases). Germline assignment: CDR1 DFQATT and CDR2 SNEGSKA (reference sequence). The CDR3 covers 16 residues. Trimming shortened V by 3 bases and J by 3 bases, and 21 bases separated the two germline ends. CDR3 DNA sequence: TGCAGTGCTAGTTTGGCGACTATAAGGGATAGCTACGAGCAGTACTTC. Protein product: CSASLATIRDSYEQYF.

This clone has just a few counts. The chain recombines TRBV29-1 with TRBJ1-2; D is perhaps TRBD1 (6 bases). Looked up from germline, CDR1 is SQVTM and CDR2 is ANQGSEA. The CDR3 has 13 amino acids. V lost 7 bases and J lost 6, with 18 bases in between. Here the CDR3 reads CSAYLDSVDGYTF. For the CDR3, the DNA is TGCAGCGCCTATCTGGACAGTGTTGATGGCTACACCTTC.

This chain links TRBV2 with TRBJ1-5, with a weak D call TRBD1 (6 bases). V was pared by 5 bases and J by 3 bases, with 8 bases between. The CDR3 covers 13 residues. The germline gives CDR1 SNHLY, CDR2 FYNNEI. The CDR3 coding sequence is TGTGCCAGCAGTCGGGACAACAATCAGCCCCAGCATTTT. This sequence encodes CASSRDNNQPQHF.

The gene calls are TRBV11-1 and TRBJ1-2; 7 nucleotides align to TRBD1. The ends lost 5 bases at V and 2 bases at J; junction bases unmatched: 5. Per the germline V gene, CDR1 is SGHAT and CDR2 is FQDESV (reference sequence). The CDR3 consists of 14 residues. CDR3 DNA: TGTGCCAGCAGCATGGACAGGTCAAACTATGGCTACACCTTC. It is translated as CASSMDRSNYGYTF. Complete variable domain (other parts from reference TRBV11-1 and TRBJ1-2): EAEVAQSPRYKITEKSQAVAFWCDPISGHATLYWYRQILGQGPELLVQFQDESVVDDSQLPKDRFSAERLKGVDSTLKIQPAELGDSAMYLCASSMDRSNYGYTFGSGTRLTVV.

The CDR3, as DNA: TGTGCCAGCAGTGGAAGGGGGACAGGGCGAAATCAGCCCCAGCATTTT. Amino acid sequence: CASSGRGTGRNQPQHF. The V and J genes are TRBV27 and TRBJ1-5, with 9 bases aligning to TRBD1. Germline V gene data show CDR1 as MNHEY and CDR2 as SMNVEV (reference sequence). V dropped 5 bases and J dropped 4; count of bases not matched to a gene: 9. The CDR3 contains 16 residues.

Turning to this clone: An end of the junction does not agree with germline; a read error may underlie this. The rearrangement joins TRBV7-7 to TRBJ1-1; D perhaps matches TRBD1 (5 bases). Germline values: CDR1 SSHAT, CDR2 FNYEAQ (reference sequence). The CDR3 runs to 17 residues. The DNA for the CDR3 is TGTGCTAGCAGCTTAGGGGAGGCGGCCGGAAGATATCCTGAAGCTTTCTTT. Its protein is CASSLGEAAGRYPEAFF.

The chain's CDR3 is CASSLGTGSEAFF. The CDR3 region has the DNA TGCGCCAGCAGCTTAGGGACAGGGTCTGAAGCTTTCTTT. The chain carries TRBV5-1 and TRBJ1-1; TRBD1 matches at 9 bases. Germline CDR1 SGHRS, CDR2 YFSETQ. V dropped 2 bases and J dropped 6; count of bases not matched to a gene: 2. The CDR3 loop spans 13 amino acids.

This chain uses TRBV7-2 with TRBJ2-5; 8 bases agree with TRBD1. Germline CDR1 is SGHTA and CDR2 is FQGNSA. The V gene end was trimmed by 4 bases and the J gene end by 1 base; junction bases not matched to a gene: 5. This CDR3 has 15 residues. CDR3 in amino acids: CASSSGTGGQETQYF. In DNA form, the CDR3 reads TGTGCCAGCAGCTCAGGGACAGGCGGCCAAGAGACCCAGTACTTC.

The rearrangement links TRBV19 to TRBJ2-5, with D unresolved. The CDR3 has 13 residues. The V end was cut by 4 bases, the J end by 2 bases, with 8 bases between. CDR1 and CDR2 from the germline V gene are LNHDA and SQIVND (reference sequence). The CDR3, as DNA: TGTGCCAGTAGTACGGCAGGTCAAGAGACCCAGTACTTC. Protein sequence: CASSTAGQETQYF. The full variable domain, its missing parts supplied by reference TRBV19 and TRBJ2-5, is DGGITQSPKYLFRKEGQNVTLSCEQNLNHDAMYWYRQDPGQGLRLIYYSQIVNDFQKGDIAEGYSVSREKKESFPLTVTSAQKNPTAFYLCASSTAGQETQYFGPGTRLLVL.

The genes are TRBV6-5 and TRBJ1-3; a weak D match, TRBD1 (6 bases). This CDR3 region has 14 residues. Germline V gene sequence: CDR1 MNHEY, CDR2 SVGAGI. The V and J ends lost 6 bases and 0 bases respectively, with 9 bases between them. The CDR3 sequence: CASRGALSGNTIYF. The CDR3 coding sequence is TGTGCCAGCAGGGGGGCCCTCTCTGGAAACACCATATATTTT.